The 28 T cell receptor beta chains below all came from one sample that was sequenced in a study of blood T cell repertoires in COVID-19. The repertoire was sequenced with immunoSEQ multiplex PCR; TCRdb's copy has only in-frame clones and lacks some. The sample yields tens of thousands of clones, under 80% seen once. Sequenced input: peripheral blood. The source is a human donor in a cohort sampled during active COVID-19.

The chain joins TRBV6-5 to TRBJ2-6; D possibly corresponds to TRBD1 (5 bases). CDR3 size: 13 residues. V was clipped by 6 bases and J by 7 bases, with 10 bases between them. Germline-derived CDR1 and CDR2 are MNHEY and SVGAGI. Written as DNA, the CDR3 is TGTGCCAGCAGCCCCGACAGAGCCAACGTCCTGACTTTC. Its translation: CASSPDRANVLTF.

On this clone: At one end, the junction sequence differs from germline, possibly due to a read error. Other DNA sequences of this sample code for an identical CDR3. V usage is TRBV7-9 and J usage is TRBJ1-2, with a weak D call TRBD1 (6 bases). The germline gives CDR1 SEHNR, CDR2 FQNEAQ (reference sequence). The CDR3 is 15 amino acids. As DNA, the CDR3 is TGTGCCAGCAGCCCAAGACAGGCGGTCGCCTATGGCTACACTTTC. Its translation is CASSPRQAVAYGYTF. Using reference TRBV7-9 and TRBJ1-2 for the parts outside the CDR3, the full variable domain is DTGVSQNPRHKITKRGQNVTFRCDPISEHNRLYWYRQTLGQGPEFLTYFQNEAQLEKSRLLSDRFSAERPKGSFSTLEIQRTEQGDSAMYLCASSPRQAVAYGYTFGSGTRLTVV.

Ten or more counts support this clone. V is TRBV30 and J is TRBJ2-4; 9 bases map to TRBD2. Trimming took 4 bases from V and 6 from J; bases not matched to a gene: 19. Germline V gene lookup returns CDR1 GTSNPN and CDR2 SVGIG (reference sequence). CDR3 length equals 18 residues. This chain's CDR3 is CAWTGSRLGAGGRNIQYF. CDR3 DNA sequence: TGTGCCTGGACCGGCAGCCGTCTGGGAGCGGGAGGTCGAAACATTCAGTACTTC.

The chain has TRBV13 and TRBJ1-6, with 12 bases fitting TRBD1. The germline CDR1 and CDR2 sequences are PRHDT and FYEKMQ (reference sequence). V gave up 5 bases and J gave up 10 bases; unmatched junction bases: 9. There are 16 residues in the CDR3. CDR3 coding DNA: TGTGCCAGCAGCCCGAAGGGACAGGGGGCACAATCACCCCTCCACTTT. It translates to CASSPKGQGAQSPLHF.

The chain couples TRBV9 to TRBJ2-5, with 7 bases that match TRBD2. J was trimmed by 5 bases and V by 0 bases; bases with no gene match: 4. This CDR3 contains 14 residues. The germline CDR1 and CDR2 sequences are SGDLS and YYNGEE. This CDR3 reads CASSVGREVETQYF. CDR3 nucleotide sequence: TGTGCCAGCAGCGTAGGTCGGGAGGTCGAGACCCAGTACTTC.

The chain recombines TRBV15 with TRBJ2-7, with TRBD2 identical over 9 bases. This CDR3 spans 15 amino acids. V lost 1 base and J lost 2; bases outside the gene matches: 3. Germline V gene lookup returns CDR1 LNHNV and CDR2 YYDKDF (reference sequence). The CDR3 nucleotides are TGTGCCACCAGCAGAGGAATAGCGGGGGCCTACGAGCAGTACTTC. Translation: CATSRGIAGAYEQYF.

The V gene is TRBV5-1, the J gene TRBJ1-1, with 7 positions matching TRBD1. This CDR3 is built from 18 residues. Germline CDR1 reads SGHRS; CDR2 reads YFSETQ. V lost 0 bases and J lost 4; bases outside the gene matches: 15. Written as DNA, the CDR3 is TGCGCCAGCAGCTTGGCCACTATCCTATTGACAGGGCGCACTGAAGCTTTCTTT. Translation gives CASSLATILLTGRTEAFF.

This rearrangement joins TRBV11-1 to TRBJ2-3; the match to TRBD2 covers 9 bases. This CDR3 has 15 residues. The germline V gene encodes CDR1 SGHAT and CDR2 FQDESV (reference sequence). The V and J ends lost 8 bases and 2 bases, in that order; junction bases with no gene match: 8. CDR3 amino acids: CASGSGLAHTDTQYF. In nucleotides, the CDR3 is TGTGCCAGCGGATCGGGACTAGCCCACACAGATACGCAGTATTTT.

The J gene is TRBJ1-3, the V gene TRBV4-2; D ambiguous. Per germline, CDR1 LGHNA and CDR2 YNFKEQ. The CDR3 length is 16 residues. The V end was cut by 0 bases, the J end by 0 bases, with 9 bases between. CDR3: CASSQERVYSGNTIYF. CDR3 nucleotides: TGTGCCAGCAGCCAAGAACGAGTGTACTCTGGAAACACCATATATTTT.

This clone was counted a few times. V usage is TRBV19 and J usage is TRBJ2-4, with D possibly TRBD1 on 7 matching bases. Germline V gene lookup returns CDR1 LNHDA and CDR2 SQIVND (reference sequence). The V gene lost 6 bases and the J gene lost 1 base, with 16 bases spanning the gap. This CDR3 spans 16 amino acids. The CDR3 loop is CASSRDREAAKNIQYF. Here the CDR3 DNA reads TGTGCCAGTAGCCGAGACAGGGAGGCGGCCAAAAACATTCAGTACTTC.

Turning to this clone: Compared with germline, one end of the junction differs, possibly owing to a read error. V usage is TRBV7-9 and J usage is TRBJ2-3, with D tentatively TRBD2 (7 bases). This CDR3 has 12 amino acids. Germline V gene lookup returns CDR1 SEHNR and CDR2 FQNEAQ (reference sequence). The CDR3 loop is CASSHQRDTQNF. CDR3 nucleotides: TGTGCCAGCAGCCACCAGCGGGACACCCAGAATTTT.

The V call is TRBV7-9, the J call TRBJ1-6, with a tentative D call TRBD1 (5 bases). There are 14 residues in the CDR3. The ends were cut back, 5 bases at V and 3 bases at J, with 8 bases in the middle. Germline V gives CDR1 SEHNR, CDR2 FQNEAQ (reference sequence). The CDR3 nucleotides are TGTGCCAGCAGCCAACAGGACTATAATTCACCCCTCCACTTT. Amino acid sequence: CASSQQDYNSPLHF.

This clone occurred once. The V gene is TRBV20-1, the J gene TRBJ2-3; D may be TRBD2 (5 bases). Trimming shortened V by 6 bases and J by 9 bases, and 13 bases separated the two germline ends. Germline loops: CDR1 DFQATT, CDR2 SNEGSKA (reference sequence). The CDR3 has 11 residues. The CDR3 nucleotides are TGCAGTGCCCCCCGAGGGCCCACGCAGTATTTT. This codes for CSAPRGPTQYF.

The genes are TRBV5-4 and TRBJ2-2, with D perhaps matching TRBD1 (6 bases). CDR1 and CDR2 from the germline V gene are SGHNT and YYREEE (reference sequence). The CDR3 loop spans 16 amino acids. Trimming shortened V by 4 bases and J by 6 bases, and 19 bases separated the two germline ends. Here the CDR3 reads CASSRVAGAYAGELFF. For the CDR3, the DNA is TGTGCCAGCAGCCGTGTGGCAGGGGCTTATGCCGGGGAGCTGTTTTTT. Looking up the rest from reference TRBV5-4 and TRBJ2-2 gives the full variable domain: ETGVTQSPTHLIKTRGQQVTLRCSSQSGHNTVSWYQQALGQGPQFIFQYYREEENGRGNFPPRFSGLQFPNYSSELNVNALELDDSALYLCASSRVAGAYAGELFFGEGSRLTVL.

The chain uses TRBV12-3 or TRBV12-4 and TRBJ2-1; D not certain. The CDR3 is 12 residues long. The V and J ends lost 2 bases and 4 bases respectively, with 3 bases between them. CDR3 sequence (DNA): TGTGCCAGCAGTTTACTGTACAATGAGCAGTTCTTC. This encodes CASSLLYNEQFF.

This clone was observed a few times. V usage is TRBV11-3 and J usage is TRBJ2-6, with D tentatively TRBD1 (6 bases). The CDR3 spans 17 residues. In germline, CDR1 is SGHNT, CDR2 YENEEA. Trimming stripped 1 base from V and 0 bases from J, with 10 bases between. DNA for the CDR3: TGTGCCAGCAGCTTAGGTGACAGGACCTCTGGGGCCAACGTCCTGACTTTC. As protein: CASSLGDRTSGANVLTF.

A single count supports this clone. The V call is TRBV7-9, the J call TRBJ1-2; TRBD1 is a possible D gene (5 bases). This CDR3 region has 14 residues. The V gene's germline CDR1 is SEHNR and CDR2 FQNEAQ (reference sequence). The V end lost 0 bases, the J end lost 7 bases, and 12 bases lay between the germline ends. The CDR3 region is CASSLAAGFGGYTF. The CDR3, as DNA: TGTGCCAGCAGCTTAGCGGCAGGGTTCGGTGGCTACACCTTC. Full variable domain (missing parts from reference TRBV7-9 and TRBJ1-2): DTGVSQNPRHKITKRGQNVTFRCDPISEHNRLYWYRQTLGQGPEFLTYFQNEAQLEKSRLLSDRFSAERPKGSFSTLEIQRTEQGDSAMYLCASSLAAGFGGYTFGSGTRLTVV.

Comment on this clone: A read error may produce the germline difference seen at one junction end. The CDR3 nucleotides are TGTGCCAGCTCCCCACCGGGACAGGCTGGGACCCAGTACTTC. The encoded protein is CASSPPGQAGTQYF. The chain is built from TRBV18 and TRBJ2-5; TRBD1 aligns across 8 bases. The germline gives CDR1 KGHSH, CDR2 LQKENI. This CDR3 spans 14 amino acids.

This rearrangement joins TRBV10-3 to TRBJ2-3; possibly TRBD2 for D (6 bases). CDR1 and CDR2 from the germline V gene are ENHRY and SYGVKD. The CDR3 is made up of 15 amino acids. Trimming stripped 2 bases from V and 4 bases from J, with 13 bases between. CDR3 in amino acids: CAISEPYRESDTQYF. The CDR3 DNA sequence: TGTGCCATCAGTGAGCCCTACCGGGAGTCAGATACGCAGTATTTT.

V usage is TRBV2 and J usage is TRBJ2-2, with TRBD2 identical over 8 bases. Losses at the gene ends were 4 bases for V and 5 bases for J; bases not matched to a gene: 6. In germline, CDR1 is SNHLY, CDR2 FYNNEI. CDR3 length equals 15 residues. For the CDR3, the DNA is TGTGCCAGCAGTGGTAGCGGGGCCAGAACCGGGGAGCTGTTTTTT. Amino acids: CASSGSGARTGELFF.

This clone was detected once. This sequence joins TRBV18 and TRBJ1-1; a weak D match, TRBD1 (5 bases). The V end lost 6 bases, the J end lost 2 bases, and 19 bases lay between the germline ends. Germline V CDR1 and CDR2: KGHSH, LQKENI. The CDR3 totals 16 residues. CDR3 sequence: CASSPVWGGINTEAFF. The CDR3 DNA is TGTGCCAGCTCGCCGGTATGGGGGGGAATTAACACTGAAGCTTTCTTT. Filled out from reference TRBV18 and TRBJ1-1, the complete variable domain reads NAGVMQNPRHLVRRRGQEARLRCSPMKGHSHVYWYRQLPEEGLKFMVYLQKENIIDESGMPKERFSAEFPKEGPSILRIQQVVRGDSAAYFCASSPVWGGINTEAFFGQGTRLTVV.

V usage is TRBV3-1 (or the pseudogene TRBV3-2) and J usage is TRBJ1-2; 7 bases align to TRBD1. This CDR3 spans 14 amino acids. CDR1 LGHDT and CDR2 YNNKEL come from the germline V gene (reference sequence). V trimming: 4 bases; J trimming: 8 bases; junction bases outside the gene matches: 10. The CDR3 is CASSLRQGSKGYTF. The CDR3 DNA follows: TGTGCCAGCAGCCTAAGACAGGGTTCAAAAGGCTACACCTTC.

This sequence joins TRBV21-1 and TRBJ2-2; the DNA was not used to check the table's D call, TRBD1. TRBV21-1 is described as a pseudogene. This CDR3 is 19 amino acids long. For the CDR3, the DNA is TGTGCCAGCAGCAATTGGTGGTTTCTACGGACAGGGCGGACCGGGGAGCTGTTTTTT. Translating gives CASSNWWFLRTGRTGELFF.

The chain links TRBV5-1 to TRBJ1-4; 10 bases fit TRBD1. The junction had 6 bases not matched to a gene; V was cut back by 4 bases and J by 6 bases. The CDR3 covers 15 residues. Germline V gene lookup returns CDR1 SGHRS and CDR2 YFSETQ. In DNA, the CDR3 is TGCGCCAGCAGCACGAGACAGGGGGCGGATGAAAAACTGTTTTTT. It codes for CASSTRQGADEKLFF.

This clone has more than one count but fewer than ten. The rearrangement uses TRBV28 and TRBJ2-7; TRBD1 matches 10 bases. V shed 5 bases, J shed 1 base, and the junction held 11 bases outside the gene matches. Germline assignment: CDR1 MDHEN and CDR2 SYDVKM. CDR3 length: 17 amino acids. This chain's CDR3 is CASSGGWDRGFSYEQYF. In DNA form, the CDR3 reads TGTGCCAGCAGTGGCGGTTGGGACAGGGGATTTTCCTACGAGCAGTACTTC. Complete variable domain (other parts from reference TRBV28 and TRBJ2-7): DVKVTQSSRYLVKRTGEKVFLECVQDMDHENMFWYRQDPGLGLRLIYFSYDVKMKEKGDIPEGYSVSREKKERFSLILESASTNQTSMYLCASSGGWDRGFSYEQYFGPGTRLTVT.

This chain joins TRBV18 and TRBJ1-6; 7 bases align to TRBD1. Trimming took 4 bases from V and 7 from J; bases not matched to a gene: 7. The CDR3 sequence is 15 residues long. Germline assignment: CDR1 KGHSH and CDR2 LQKENI. CDR3 DNA sequence: TGTGCCAGCTCACGGCCGGGACAGACCAATTCACCCCTCCACTTT. Amino acid sequence: CASSRPGQTNSPLHF.

This clone appeared once. V and J are TRBV28 and TRBJ2-6; TRBD2 matches 9 bases. The CDR3 length is 17 residues. V lost 3 bases, J lost 2 bases, and 5 bases stayed unmatched. Germline assignment: CDR1 MDHEN and CDR2 SYDVKM. CDR3 in DNA: TGTGCCAGCAGTTTGAGGAGCGGGAGGACTGGGGCCAACGTCCTGACTTTC. It yields the protein CASSLRSGRTGANVLTF.

The chain joins TRBV7-2 to TRBJ2-2; D gene unclear. The germline V and J ends were trimmed by 2 bases and 6 bases, with 7 bases remaining between them. Per the germline V gene, CDR1 is SGHTA and CDR2 is FQGNSA. This CDR3 is 13 amino acids long. For the CDR3, the DNA is TGTGCCAGCAGCTTACGCGGTCCCGGGGAGCTGTTTTTT. Its translation is CASSLRGPGELFF.